These 24 T cell receptor beta chains originate from one sample sequenced in a study of cytomegalovirus exposure and HLA in healthy donors. Libraries were prepared by immunoSEQ multiplex PCR; TCRdb keeps only in-frame clonotypes and omits some of them. The profile covers tens of thousands of clones, with around 94% appearing a single time and roughly 1.6% taken by the ten largest. The source material was PBMCs. The receptor set was obtained from a man in his late teens or twenties in good health and CMV-seropositive.

V gene TRBV2 combines with J gene TRBJ1-4; TRBD1 aligns across 10 bases. Losses at the gene ends were 5 bases for V and 9 bases for J; bases not matched to a gene: 12. The CDR3 covers 16 residues. Germline assignment: CDR1 SNHLY and CDR2 FYNNEI. CDR3 in DNA: TGTGCCAGCAGTCGGGACAGGGGCGCAACGACGAAAAAACTGTTTTTT. It codes for CASSRDRGATTKKLFF.

The chain carries TRBV7-8 and TRBJ2-1; TRBD2 is a possible D gene (5 bases). From germline, CDR1 is SGHVS and CDR2 FQNEAQ. V gave up 10 bases and J gave up 5 bases, with 18 bases separating them. This CDR3 is built from 14 residues. CDR3 sequence: CATSGRRGNNEQFF. The CDR3 nucleotides are TGTGCCACCTCGGGGAGAAGAGGGAACAATGAGCAGTTCTTC.

This rearrangement joins TRBV15 to TRBJ2-1; 15 positions match TRBD2. V gave up 5 bases and J gave up 0 bases; unmatched junction bases: 2. Germline V gives CDR1 LNHNV, CDR2 YYDKDF (reference sequence). The length of the CDR3 is 17 residues. CDR3 nucleotide sequence: TGTGCCACCAGCCGGACTAGCGGGAGGGGCTCCTACAATGAGCAGTTCTTC. It yields the protein CATSRTSGRGSYNEQFF.

V gene TRBV28 combines with J gene TRBJ2-6; D gene ambiguous. In germline, CDR1 is MDHEN, CDR2 SYDVKM. V gave up 10 bases and J gave up 2 bases, with 6 bases separating them. CDR3 length: 12 amino acids. The chain's CDR3 is CATKTGANVLTF. In nucleotides, the CDR3 is TGTGCCACCAAAACTGGGGCCAACGTCCTGACTTTC.

This clone appeared once. The CDR3 nucleotides are TGTGCCAGTAGCTCGTGGCAGTACTATGGCTACACCTTC. Translation: CASSSWQYYGYTF. The J gene is TRBJ1-2, the V gene TRBV19; no clear D. The germline gives CDR1 LNHDA, CDR2 SQIVND (reference sequence). The length of the CDR3 is 13 residues. V was shortened by 6 bases and J by 3 bases, with 11 bases between the two germline ends.

The V and J genes are TRBV28 and TRBJ1-2, with 11 positions matching TRBD1. V lost 6 bases, J lost 8 bases, and 17 bases stayed unmatched. Looked up from germline, CDR1 is MDHEN and CDR2 is SYDVKM. The CDR3 spans 17 residues. CDR3 in DNA: TGTGCCAGCAGCCCATCGGGACAGGGGGTTCGGGCGGTAGGCTACACCTTC. Its protein is CASSPSGQGVRAVGYTF.

The J gene is TRBJ2-3, the V gene TRBV29-1; the D gene is possibly TRBD2 (6 bases). The CDR3 sequence is 16 residues long. CDR1 and CDR2 (germline): SQVTM, ANQGSEA. The germline V and J ends were trimmed by 1 base and 2 bases, with 16 bases remaining between them. In DNA, the CDR3 is TGCAGCGTTGAAGGGGACTTGGGGGAAGCCACAGATACGCAGTATTTT. Residues: CSVEGDLGEATDTQYF.

J is TRBJ2-2 and V is TRBV5-1; D is possibly TRBD2 (5 bases). Trimming left V 6 bases short and J 0 bases short, with 9 bases between. CDR1 SGHRS and CDR2 YFSETQ come from the germline V gene. The CDR3 contains 14 residues. CDR3 in DNA: TGCGCCAGCACAGCGGAGTCGAACACCGGGGAGCTGTTTTTT. Translated, it gives CASTAESNTGELFF.

This clone was observed once. V usage is TRBV6-5 and J usage is TRBJ2-4; D not certain. The CDR3 has 13 amino acids. Germline V gene data show CDR1 as MNHEY and CDR2 as SVGAGI. V lost 4 bases to trimming and J lost 13 bases, with 17 bases between them. The CDR3 reads CASSSTGASKQYF. DNA for the CDR3: TGTGCCAGCAGTTCTACCGGAGCCTCGAAACAGTACTTC.

This rearrangement joins TRBV19 to TRBJ2-4; D is ambiguous. The CDR3 length is 13 residues. Deletions cut 0 bases from V and 5 bases from J, with 5 bases between. Germline CDR1 is LNHDA and CDR2 is SQIVND (reference sequence). CDR3 amino acids: CASSIDGENIQYF. The CDR3 region has the DNA TGTGCCAGTAGTATAGACGGTGAAAACATTCAGTACTTC.

The rearrangement uses TRBV29-1 and TRBJ1-1; 7 bases align to TRBD1. The J segment lost 0 bases and the V segment lost 6 bases, leaving 4 bases of the junction unmatched. CDR3 size: 13 residues. The germline CDR1 and CDR2 sequences are SQVTM and ANQGSEA. CDR3 sequence (DNA): TGCAGCGTCCTCAGGGGGATGAACACTGAAGCTTTCTTT. Protein product: CSVLRGMNTEAFF.

The chain joins TRBV10-3 to TRBJ1-2; the D is unclear. The CDR3 sequence is 11 residues long. Germline CDR1 ENHRY, CDR2 SYGVKD. The V end lost 4 bases, the J end lost 9 bases, and 9 bases lay between the germline ends. CDR3 nucleotides: TGTGCCATCAGTGCGTCCTCTCGCTACACCTTC. Amino acid sequence: CAISASSRYTF.

The V gene is TRBV2, the J gene TRBJ2-7; 11 bases fit TRBD2. J lost 7 bases, V lost 2 bases, and 10 bases had no gene match. CDR3 length equals 16 residues. Germline loops: CDR1 SNHLY, CDR2 FYNNEI. CDR3 sequence reads: CASSEIAGTSGPEQYF. The DNA for the CDR3 is TGTGCCAGCAGTGAAATAGCCGGGACTAGCGGCCCAGAGCAGTACTTC. Based on the CDR3 plus reference TRBV2 and TRBJ2-7, the full variable domain is EPEVTQTPSHQVTQMGQEVILRCVPISNHLYFYWYRQILGQKVEFLVSFYNNEISEKSEIFDDQFSVERPDGSNFTLKIRSTKLEDSAMYFCASSEIAGTSGPEQYFGPGTRLTVT.

The chain uses TRBV28 and TRBJ2-7, with TRBD1 as a possible D gene (7 bases). Germline V lookup: CDR1 MDHEN, CDR2 SYDVKM. CDR3 size: 13 residues. V was pared by 6 bases and J by 6 bases, with 15 bases between. The CDR3 loop reads CASRQGNSGEQYF. The CDR3 DNA reads TGTGCCAGCAGACAGGGGAATAGCGGCGAGCAGTACTTC.

This clone was seen a few times. The rearrangement uses TRBV28 and TRBJ1-5; no clear D gene. V lost 8 bases to trimming and J lost 5 bases, with 13 bases between them. The germline CDR1 and CDR2 sequences are MDHEN and SYDVKM. The CDR3 is 13 residues long. The CDR3 nucleotides read TGTGCCAGCGTGGCAGAGGTGCATCAGCCCCAGCATTTT. Translating it yields CASVAEVHQPQHF.

The rearrangement links TRBV7-9 to TRBJ1-4, with a possible D match to TRBD1 (5 bases). This CDR3 spans 14 amino acids. CDR1 is SEHNR and CDR2 is FQNEAQ in the germline V gene (reference sequence). Trimming stripped 3 bases from V and 8 bases from J, with 13 bases between. CDR3 residues: CASSFGGREEKLFF. The CDR3 region has the DNA TGTGCCAGCAGCTTCGGGGGAAGAGAGGAAAAACTGTTTTTT.

This rearrangement joins TRBV7-9 to TRBJ2-5; possibly TRBD2 for D (6 bases). The CDR3 spans 13 residues. Trimming took 6 bases from V and 5 from J, leaving 13 bases between them. The germline V gene encodes CDR1 SEHNR and CDR2 FQNEAQ (reference sequence). CDR3 sequence reads: CASRGPGGETQYF. CDR3 DNA sequence: TGTGCCAGCAGAGGGCCCGGAGGGGAGACCCAGTACTTC.

V and J are TRBV11-3 and TRBJ2-2; TRBD2 might be the D (7 bases). The V gene lost 1 base and the J gene lost 7 bases, with 19 bases spanning the gap. This CDR3 is built from 17 residues. From germline, CDR1 is SGHNT and CDR2 YENEEA. The CDR3 spells CASSLGRRGGSHGELFF. DNA for the CDR3: TGTGCCAGCAGCTTAGGCCGCAGGGGCGGGAGTCACGGGGAGCTGTTTTTT.

This sequence joins TRBV2 and TRBJ1-3; tentatively, D is TRBD1 (5 bases). Per germline, CDR1 SNHLY and CDR2 FYNNEI. The CDR3 runs to 12 residues. The V and J ends lost 7 bases and 3 bases respectively, with 7 bases between them. The CDR3 sequence is CASKTVGNTIYF. The CDR3 DNA reads as TGTGCCAGCAAGACAGTTGGAAACACCATATATTTT.

In the case of this clone: The same CDR3 can be traced to other DNA sequences in this sample. This sequence joins TRBV19 and TRBJ2-3, with D possibly matching TRBD2 (5 bases). The CDR3 has 15 residues. CDR1 and CDR2 from the germline V gene are LNHDA and SQIVND (reference sequence). The V and J ends lost 2 bases and 0 bases respectively, with 9 bases between them. The CDR3 loop is CASSIRRTSTDTQYF. The CDR3 bases are TGTGCCAGTAGTATACGGCGGACTAGCACAGATACGCAGTATTTT.

The CDR3 sequence: CASSLGGGWGLTEAFF. CDR3 in DNA: TGTGCCAGCAGTTTAGGGGGGGGCTGGGGTTTAACTGAAGCTTTCTTT. The chain uses TRBV28 and TRBJ1-1, with D tentatively TRBD1 (6 bases). Looked up from germline, CDR1 is MDHEN and CDR2 is SYDVKM. V was shortened by 2 bases and J by 5 bases, with 18 bases between the two germline ends. The CDR3 runs to 16 residues.

The V and J genes are TRBV6-1 and TRBJ2-5; TRBD2 is a possible D gene (5 bases). Germline values: CDR1 MNHNS, CDR2 SASEGT. Trimming took off 3 bases at V and 2 bases at J, with 7 bases between the two ends. CDR3 length: 13 residues. CDR3 DNA sequence: TGTGCCAGCAGTGATAGAGGGCAAGAGACCCAGTACTTC. It specifies CASSDRGQETQYF.

V is TRBV7-2 and J is TRBJ1-5, with 9 bases that match TRBD1. The CDR3 totals 15 residues. Looked up from germline, CDR1 is SGHTA and CDR2 is FQGNSA. V lost 8 bases to trimming and J lost 5 bases; unmatched junction nucleotides: 10. CDR3 bases: TGTGCCAGCGCCCTGGGACAGGGACGCGATCAGCCCCAGCATTTT. This codes for CASALGQGRDQPQHF.

V gene TRBV11-3 combines with J gene TRBJ2-3; 10 nucleotides align to TRBD2. Germline V gene data show CDR1 as SGHNT and CDR2 as YENEEA. V trimming: 4 bases; J trimming: 3 bases; junction bases outside the gene matches: 4. The CDR3 is 15 residues long. In nucleotides, the CDR3 is TGTGCCAGCAGCTCGGGACTAGCGCGGACAGATACGCAGTATTTT. Its translation is CASSSGLARTDTQYF. Looking up the rest from reference TRBV11-3 and TRBJ2-3 gives the full variable domain: EAGVVQSPRYKIIEKKQPVAFWCNPISGHNTLYWYLQNLGQGPELLIRYENEEAVDDSQLPKDRFSAERLKGVDSTLKIQPAELGDSAVYLCASSSGLARTDTQYFGPGTRLTVL.